The sequence of this T cell receptor (beta chain) was determined in a study of blood T cell repertoires in COVID-19 (dated by TCRdb to the early 2020s). As for the study more broadly: Samples from collaborators originated in the United States, Italy and Spain and spanned both the acute and convalescent phases of COVID-19. The prospective study material was composed of cDNA or gDNA derived from T cells, B-cell-depleted T cells, or PBMCs. Deeply sampled blood TCRbeta repertoires from subjects exposed to, actively infected with, or recovered from COVID-19 were included in the dataset. A freely available public database, intended as a resource for researchers studying the immune response to SARS-CoV-2, is where the repertoires were released. Samples were obtained from the ongoing ImmuneRACE study (first 160 participants) and from 1,254 subjects provided by 6 global collaborators. The sample metadata nearly always contained a de-identified subject ID, COVID-19 status, age in years and sex. Where available, HLA class I and class II types were taken from metadata supplied by the sample provider and were not determined by assay-based typing.

Here is what the overall study found, with its caveats: How much clinical and demographic metadata was included differed by source and by participant, and the metadata was provided uncurated.

Turning to this clone: The clone's antigen remains unknown. One base away there is no much larger clone; base qualities are not given.

In the prospective study, participants were 18 to 89 years old, resided in 25 or so geographic areas of the United States, and were enrolled through a virtual design. In the prospective study, cohorts were assigned on the basis of participant-reported clinical history obtained from a screening survey and a study questionnaire. For ImmuneRACE Cohort 3, a participant was defined as recovered based on two consecutive negative NP/OP PCR tests, clearance by a healthcare professional, or resolution of symptoms. Mobile phlebotomists in the prospective study collected whole blood, serum and a nasopharyngeal or oropharyngeal swab from every participant. Additional blood draws and questionnaires over an approximately 2-month period could optionally be provided by prospective study participants. Before DNA extraction, prospective study blood samples were shipped either frozen or at room temperature. The immunoSEQ Assay, a bias-controlled multiplex PCR, was used to amplify TCRbeta CDR3 regions from genomic DNA. As for how the authors treated the data: The number of nucleated cells in each sample was estimated from the amplification of reference gene primers within the assay. To quantify the absolute abundance of each unique TCRbeta CDR3 rearrangement, sequence reads were collapsed and filtered. For each sample, productive Simpson clonality was calculated as the square root of Simpson's diversity index over productive rearrangements. The table was pulled from immuneACCESS by TCRdb, which kept in-frame rearrangements only. Such tables lose some clones; where checked, under half of the loss comes from unresolved V genes, and the rest has no known cause. Clonal size and the V and J genes are those of that table, whereas D and trimming came from the DNA. This sample comprises a few hundred thousand clones, about nine tenths of them detected only once. Roughly a tenth of the sample is held by the ten biggest clonotypes.

The sequenced sample consisted of PBMCs or T cells enriched from blood (not recorded which). The receptor comes from a woman aged 18-29 years who had recovered from COVID-19.

The nucleotide sequence reads as follows: TGTGCCACCACCTCGGAGGGCCGCAATGAGCAGTTCTTC. This sequence encodes CATTSEGRNEQFF. This sequence uses TRBV15 and TRBJ2-1; a tentative D call is TRBD2 (6 bases match). V drops 7 bases and J drops 6 bases, leaving 13 bases in between. The germline V gene (reference sequence) gives CDR1 as LNHNV and CDR2 as YYDKDF. Its CDR3 holds 13 amino acids, cysteine through phenylalanine. This entry keeps only the CDR3 DNA: 39 bases, framed from base 1.